This T cell receptor (beta chain) was sequenced for a study of blood T cell repertoires in COVID-19. The length of the CDR3 is 14 residues. The V and J ends lost 0 bases and 6 bases respectively, with 12 bases between them. Germline assignment: CDR1 SGHRS and CDR2 YFSETQ. Clones were sequenced by immunoSEQ multiplex PCR, and TCRdb holds only the in-frame ones, with some missing. The sample contains 130,000 to 150,000 clones, 87% of which appear only once. The TCR comes from a woman in her forties or fifties with acute or convalescent COVID-19. The chain carries TRBV5-1 and TRBJ1-1; a weak D match, TRBD1 (5 bases). The sample consisted of peripheral blood. CDR3 region: CASSLEGWASEAFF. Here the CDR3 DNA reads TGCGCCAGCAGCTTGGAGGGGTGGGCCTCTGAAGCTTTCTTT.